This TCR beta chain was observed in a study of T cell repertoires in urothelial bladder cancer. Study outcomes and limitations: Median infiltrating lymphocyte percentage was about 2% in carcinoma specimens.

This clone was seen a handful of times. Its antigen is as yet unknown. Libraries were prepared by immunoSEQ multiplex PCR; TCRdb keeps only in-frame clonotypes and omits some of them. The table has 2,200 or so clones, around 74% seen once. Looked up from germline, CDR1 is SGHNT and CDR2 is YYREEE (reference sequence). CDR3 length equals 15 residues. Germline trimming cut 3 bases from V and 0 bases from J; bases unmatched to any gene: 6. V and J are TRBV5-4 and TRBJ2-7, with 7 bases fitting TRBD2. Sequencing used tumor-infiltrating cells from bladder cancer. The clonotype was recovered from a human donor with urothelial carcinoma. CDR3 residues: CASSSVAGSSYEQYF. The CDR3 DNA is TGTGCCAGCAGCTCAGTAGCGGGCAGCTCCTACGAGCAGTACTTC.